This TCR beta chain was captured in a study of early T cells in non-severe SARS-CoV-2 infection. Study-wide background: The chains were unpaired, and the sequenced material was bulk RNA from unsorted whole blood. Study-wide findings and caveats: A preference for anti-spike CD8 responses marked VDJdb matching, which missed private and CD4 specificities.

The CDR3 length is 13 residues. Between the trimmed V and J ends, which lost 2 bases and 1 base, there was a span of 6 bases. This clonotype was counted ten times or more. Its antigen is unidentified. Individual cDNA molecules carried attached unique molecular identifiers. MiXCR, applied by TCRdb to the 5' RACE reads, yields one record per CDR3 protein. The sample lists about 56,000 distinct CDR3 sequences; roughly a tenth were seen once. The clonotype comes from an adult who was a healthcare worker with PCR-confirmed SARS-CoV-2 infection or an uninfected control (not recorded which). The chain combines TRBV12-3 or TRBV12-4 with TRBJ2-7; maybe TRBD2 (5 bases). Sequencing used whole blood. The DNA of the CDR3 is TGTGCCAGCAGTTTACGGGGATCCTACGAGCAGTACTTC. This encodes CASSLRGSYEQYF.